This TCR beta chain was obtained from a study of T cell responses to AZD1222 COVID-19 vaccine (dated by TCRdb to the early 2020s). Study-level background: TCR sequencing covered 230 to 250 trial participants: some 210 given two doses of AZD1222 and some 25 given two doses of MenACWY control vaccine. Enrollment into the trials was organized by age into subgroups of 18-55, 56-69 and 70-plus years, and those subgroups contained about 150, 27 and 61 TCR-sequenced participants, respectively.

Here is what the overall study found, with its caveats: In the small 56-69-year group, the increase in depth fell short of significance, most likely because of low power. After two AZD1222 doses, spike-specific TCR breadth and depth were significantly higher than at day 0 and than in MenACWY recipients. Conclusions about previously exposed vaccinees were limited because only a handful of AZD1222 recipients were SARS-CoV-2 seropositive at baseline. No day 14 peak-response samples were available, so repertoires were characterized only after the peak T cell response. The whole spike protein was spanned by vaccine-associated CD4 TCRs, and dominant responses were seen in regions 160-218 and 743-854. Participants were mostly white British and included more females than males, and it was suggested by the authors that clonal diversity may have been underestimated. Reportedly, close to half of the unique spike-specific TCRs recognized epitopes lying outside the regions that are mutated in the B.1.351 and B.1.1.7 variants.

Comment on this clone: This receptor's antigen is unknown. Nothing much larger sits one base from this clone, and base qualities are not available.

The CDR3 regions of human TCRbeta chains were analyzed by immunosequencing. Concerning the study's data processing: TCRs in the repertoires were compared against a reference library of SARS-CoV-2-specific TCRs that had been generated with the MIRA antigen-specificity platform. Breadth was defined as the fraction of unique TCRs that were SARS-CoV-2-associated, and depth was defined as the fraction of total T cells that were SARS-CoV-2-associated. Using the MIRA data, each spike-specific TCR was mapped to the spike region that the TCR reacts to and placed in a CD4 or CD8 class. Log10-transformed breadth and depth values were compared by one-way ANOVA with Sidak's multiple comparisons tests. In its TCRdb copy, this immuneACCESS table keeps in-frame sequences only and misses some clones. Where compared with another copy, unresolved V genes explain less than half of these, and the others have no known cause. That table furnishes V, J and clone size, whereas the DNA furnished D and trimming. The table for this sample lists some 200,000 clones; 70% to 90% of them were counted only once. The top ten constitute roughly 25% of the sample.

The time point label for this specimen denotes: about 28 days (+/-7) after the second vaccine dose. Because spike-specific TCR depth and breadth did not differ between the two schedules, AZD1222 recipients who got a second dose at roughly 4 weeks were pooled with those who got a second dose at roughly 12 weeks. Vaccinee samples were obtained from the UK trials COV001 and COV002, which included a single-blind randomized controlled phase 2/3 trial of AZD1222 (ChAdOx1 nCoV-19) in healthy adults. Trial participant PBMC samples were collected at day 0 and day 28 after the second dose for TCRbeta chain sequencing. Here the sequenced sample was peripheral blood, taken 28 days after the second AZD1222 dose. This receptor was taken from an adult who received the AZD1222 COVID-19 vaccine.

This receptor has the CDR3 CASSLGSNTEAFF. The sequenced DNA: TGTGCCAGCAGCTTAGGTTCGAACACTGAAGCTTTCTTT. The chain links TRBV7-9 with TRBJ1-1; the D gene cannot be named for sure. Reading from cysteine to phenylalanine, the CDR3 counts 13 amino acids. Just the 39-base CDR3 DNA is kept, in frame starting at base 1. CDR1 and CDR2 were assigned from the germline V gene (reference sequence) as SEHNR and FQNEAQ. V is shortened by 1 base, J by 1 base, and the region joining them spans 4 bases.